This T cell receptor (beta chain) was captured by sequencing in a study of Ad26.COV2.S vaccination and SARS-CoV-2 variants. Looking at the study overall: Intramuscular Ad26.COV2.S doses were given once or twice, 56 days apart. Notes on the study in general: Substantial breadth was reported for post-vaccination spike-specific CD8+ and CD4+ T cells. While placebo recipients had lower spike-specific TCR breadth, vaccine recipients had more.

Trimming cost V 6 bases and J 10 bases; bases outside gene matches: 7. The CDR3 totals 13 residues. Per germline, CDR1 LNHDA and CDR2 SQIVND (reference sequence). In this sample, this clone turned up once. Its target is not known. Regarding treatment: approximately 18 received Ad26.COV2.S at low or high dose, single or two shots; about 5 received placebo; per-sample allocation not given. Sampling took place 63 days after the first vaccine or placebo injection. Whoever gave the sample was an adult aged 18-55 years in Boston. TCRdb's copy holds only in-frame clones and misses some; the assay was immunoSEQ multiplex PCR. The data show around 300,000 clones, almost 90% seen once.

V and J are TRBV19 and TRBJ2-1; 9 bases are a match to TRBD2. Sequenced here: peripheral blood, sampled in a trial of Ad26.COV2.S vaccine versus placebo. This receptor was identified in a person aged 18-65 years who received the Ad26.COV2.S COVID-19 vaccine or a placebo. The CDR3 protein is CASSIHSGSEQFF. DNA for the CDR3: TGTGCCAGTAGCATCCATAGCGGGAGCGAGCAGTTCTTC.